The clone carrying this T cell receptor (beta chain) was picked up many times. What it recognizes is unknown. As the template, RNA transcripts were used to amplify TCR beta CDR3 regions. Second-round multiplex PCR came after first-round RT-PCR with HTBI primers. TCRdb itself ran the multiplex PCR reads through MiXCR, one entry per CDR3 protein. The sample lists about 740,000 distinct CDR3 sequences; roughly two fifths were seen once. The data were obtained in a study of Graves' ophthalmopathy and Graves' hyperthyroidism. General study results and limits: Sensitivity of roughly 64% and specificity of less than 75% were achieved by the model that predicted ophthalmopathy progression. With approximately 90% sensitivity and 70% to 82% specificity, a 13-signature model separated ophthalmopathy from stable hyperthyroidism.

Looked up from germline, CDR1 is SQVTM and CDR2 is ANQGSEA. This CDR3 has 14 residues. The V end was cut by 7 bases, the J end by 1 base, with 16 bases between. Input material: peripheral blood. The TCR comes from an adult man with Graves' ophthalmopathy. This sequence joins TRBV29-1 and TRBJ1-1; TRBD1 is a possible D gene (5 bases). The CDR3 loop reads CSATNGGQNTEAFF. The CDR3 DNA follows: TGCAGCGCGACTAACGGAGGACAGAACACTGAAGCTTTCTTT. The variable domain in full, completed from reference TRBV29-1 and TRBJ1-1, reads SAVISQKPSRDICQRGTSLTIQCQVDSQVTMMFWYRQQPGQSLTLIATANQGSEATYESGFVIDKFPISRPNLTFSTLTVSNMSPEDSSIYLCSATNGGQNTEAFFGQGTRLTVV.